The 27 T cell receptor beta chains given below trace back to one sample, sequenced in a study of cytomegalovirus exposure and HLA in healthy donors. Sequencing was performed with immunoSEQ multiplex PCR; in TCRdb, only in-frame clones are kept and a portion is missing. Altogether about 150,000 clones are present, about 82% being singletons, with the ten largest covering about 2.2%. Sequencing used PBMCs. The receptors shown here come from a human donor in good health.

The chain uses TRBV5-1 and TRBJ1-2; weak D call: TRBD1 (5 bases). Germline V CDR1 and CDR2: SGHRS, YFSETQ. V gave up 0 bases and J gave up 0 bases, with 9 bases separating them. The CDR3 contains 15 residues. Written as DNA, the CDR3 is TGCGCCAGCAGCTTGGCAGGGCCCCCTAACTATGGCTACACCTTC. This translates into CASSLAGPPNYGYTF.

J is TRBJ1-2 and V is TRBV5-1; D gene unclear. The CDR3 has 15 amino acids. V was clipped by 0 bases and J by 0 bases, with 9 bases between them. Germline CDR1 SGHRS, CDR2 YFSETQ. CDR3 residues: CASSLAAGSNYGYTF. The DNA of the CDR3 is TGCGCCAGCAGCTTGGCCGCGGGATCTAACTATGGCTACACCTTC.

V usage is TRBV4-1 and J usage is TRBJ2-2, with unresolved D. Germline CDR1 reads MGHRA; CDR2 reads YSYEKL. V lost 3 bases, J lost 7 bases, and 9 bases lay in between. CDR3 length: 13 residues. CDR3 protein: CASSQQEGGELFF. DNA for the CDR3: TGCGCCAGCAGCCAGCAGGAAGGCGGGGAGCTGTTTTTT.

CDR3 bases: TGTGCCAGCAGTTACGGGGACAGGCGTGTCTATGGCTACACCTTC. It yields the protein CASSYGDRRVYGYTF. This rearrangement joins TRBV6-5 to TRBJ1-2, with TRBD1 identical over 8 bases. The CDR3 extends over 15 amino acids. After removal of 2 bases from V and 4 bases from J, the junction contained 6 bases not matched to a gene. CDR1 is MNHEY, CDR2 SVGAGI, per germline.

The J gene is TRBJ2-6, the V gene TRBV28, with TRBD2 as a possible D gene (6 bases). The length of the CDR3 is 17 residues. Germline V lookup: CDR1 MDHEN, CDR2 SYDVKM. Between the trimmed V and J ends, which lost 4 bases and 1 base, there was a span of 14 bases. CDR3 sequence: CASSWRGYRSGANVLTF. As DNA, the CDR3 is TGTGCCAGCAGTTGGAGGGGTTACAGATCTGGGGCCAACGTCCTGACTTTC.

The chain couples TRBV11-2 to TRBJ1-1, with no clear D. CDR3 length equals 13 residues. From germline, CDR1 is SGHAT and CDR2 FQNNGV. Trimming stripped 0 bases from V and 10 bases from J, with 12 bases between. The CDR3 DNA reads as TGTGCCAGCAGCTTAGAAGAGGGAACGGGAGCTTTCTTT. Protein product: CASSLEEGTGAFF.

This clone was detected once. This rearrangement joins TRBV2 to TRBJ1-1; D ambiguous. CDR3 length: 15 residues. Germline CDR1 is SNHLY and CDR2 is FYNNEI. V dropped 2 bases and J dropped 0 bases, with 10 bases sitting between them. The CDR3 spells CASSERRILNTEAFF. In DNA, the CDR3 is TGTGCCAGCAGTGAAAGGCGGATTCTGAACACTGAAGCTTTCTTT.

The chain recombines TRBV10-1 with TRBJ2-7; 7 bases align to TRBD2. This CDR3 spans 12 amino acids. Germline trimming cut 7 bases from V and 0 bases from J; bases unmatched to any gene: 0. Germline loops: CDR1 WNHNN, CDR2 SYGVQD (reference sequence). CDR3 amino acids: CASTGGSYEQYF. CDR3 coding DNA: TGCGCCAGCACGGGGGGCTCCTACGAGCAGTACTTC.

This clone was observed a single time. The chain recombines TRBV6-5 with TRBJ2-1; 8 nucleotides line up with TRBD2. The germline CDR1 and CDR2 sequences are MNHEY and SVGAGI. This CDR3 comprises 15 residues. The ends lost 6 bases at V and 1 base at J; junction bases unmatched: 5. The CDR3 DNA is TGTGCCAGCAGGCGGGGGGCCAGATCCTACAATGAGCAGTTCTTC. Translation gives CASRRGARSYNEQFF.

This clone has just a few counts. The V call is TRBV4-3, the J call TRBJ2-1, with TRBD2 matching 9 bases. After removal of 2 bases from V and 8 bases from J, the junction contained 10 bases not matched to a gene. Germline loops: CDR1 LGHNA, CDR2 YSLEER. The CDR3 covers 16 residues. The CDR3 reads CASSQSSGGLRDEQFF. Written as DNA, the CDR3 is TGCGCCAGCAGCCAAAGTAGCGGGGGCCTTAGGGATGAGCAGTTCTTC.

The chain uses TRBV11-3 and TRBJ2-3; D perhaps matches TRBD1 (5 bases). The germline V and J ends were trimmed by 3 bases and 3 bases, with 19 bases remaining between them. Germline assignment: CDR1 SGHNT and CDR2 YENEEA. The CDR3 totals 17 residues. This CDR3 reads CASSFFQQVFMTDTQYF. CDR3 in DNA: TGTGCCAGCAGCTTTTTCCAACAGGTTTTTATGACAGATACGCAGTATTTT.

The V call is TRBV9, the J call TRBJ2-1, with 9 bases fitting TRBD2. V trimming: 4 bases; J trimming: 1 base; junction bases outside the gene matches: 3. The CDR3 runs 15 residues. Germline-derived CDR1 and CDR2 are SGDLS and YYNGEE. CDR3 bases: TGTGCCAGCAGCTCTAGCGGGATATCCTACAATGAGCAGTTCTTC. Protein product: CASSSSGISYNEQFF.

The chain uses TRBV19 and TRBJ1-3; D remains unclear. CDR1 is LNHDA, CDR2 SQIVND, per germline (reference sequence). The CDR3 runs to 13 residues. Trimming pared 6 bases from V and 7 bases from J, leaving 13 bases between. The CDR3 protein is CASSPTTGNTIYF. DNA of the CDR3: TGTGCCAGTAGCCCTACTACGGGGAACACCATATATTTT.

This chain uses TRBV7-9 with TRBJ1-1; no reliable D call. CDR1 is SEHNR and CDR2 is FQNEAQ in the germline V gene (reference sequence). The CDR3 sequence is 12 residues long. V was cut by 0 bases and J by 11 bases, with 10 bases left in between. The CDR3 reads CASSLAGDGAFF. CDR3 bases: TGTGCCAGCAGCTTAGCCGGGGATGGGGCTTTCTTT.

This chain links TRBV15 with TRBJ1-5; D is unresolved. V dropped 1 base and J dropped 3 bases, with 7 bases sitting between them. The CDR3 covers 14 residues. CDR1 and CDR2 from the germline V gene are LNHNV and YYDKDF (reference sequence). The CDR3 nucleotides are TGTGCCACCAGCAGAGCAGGCACCAATCAGCCCCAGCATTTT. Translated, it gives CATSRAGTNQPQHF. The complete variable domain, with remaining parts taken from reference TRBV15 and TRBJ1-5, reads DAMVIQNPRYQVTQFGKPVTLSCSQTLNHNVMYWYQQKSSQAPKLLFHYYDKDFNNEADTPDNFQSRRPNTSFCFLDIRSPGLGDTAMYLCATSRAGTNQPQHFGDGTRLSIL.

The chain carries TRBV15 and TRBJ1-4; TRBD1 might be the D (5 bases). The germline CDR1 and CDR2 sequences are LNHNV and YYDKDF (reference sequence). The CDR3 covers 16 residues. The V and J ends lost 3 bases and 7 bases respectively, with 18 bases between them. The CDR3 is CATSSSPGMGFEKLFF. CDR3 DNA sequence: TGTGCCACCAGCAGCAGCCCAGGGATGGGTTTTGAAAAACTGTTTTTT.

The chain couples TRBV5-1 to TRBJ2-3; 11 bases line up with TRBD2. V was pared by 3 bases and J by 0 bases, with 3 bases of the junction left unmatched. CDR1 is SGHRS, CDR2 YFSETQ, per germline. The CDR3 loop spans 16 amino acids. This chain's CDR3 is CASSWGTSGSTDTQYF. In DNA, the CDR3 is TGCGCCAGCAGCTGGGGGACTAGCGGCAGCACAGATACGCAGTATTTT.

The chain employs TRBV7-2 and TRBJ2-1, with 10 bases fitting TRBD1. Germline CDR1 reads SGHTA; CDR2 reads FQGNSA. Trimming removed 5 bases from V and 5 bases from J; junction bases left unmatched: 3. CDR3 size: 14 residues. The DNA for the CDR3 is TGTGCCAGCAGCCGGACAGGGGGTAACAATGAGCAGTTCTTC. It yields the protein CASSRTGGNNEQFF.

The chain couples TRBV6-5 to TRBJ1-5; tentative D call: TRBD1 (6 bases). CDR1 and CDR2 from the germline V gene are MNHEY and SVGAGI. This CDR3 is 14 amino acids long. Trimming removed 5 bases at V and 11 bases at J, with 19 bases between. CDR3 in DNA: TGTGCCAGCAGTGCTCTAGGGACACCTACGTCCCAGCATTTT. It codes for CASSALGTPTSQHF.

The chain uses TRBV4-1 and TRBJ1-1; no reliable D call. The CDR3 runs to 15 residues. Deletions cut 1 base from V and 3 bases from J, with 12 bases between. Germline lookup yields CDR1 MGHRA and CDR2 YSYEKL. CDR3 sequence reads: CASSQVLAEYTEAFF. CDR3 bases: TGCGCCAGCAGCCAAGTGTTGGCGGAGTACACTGAAGCTTTCTTT.

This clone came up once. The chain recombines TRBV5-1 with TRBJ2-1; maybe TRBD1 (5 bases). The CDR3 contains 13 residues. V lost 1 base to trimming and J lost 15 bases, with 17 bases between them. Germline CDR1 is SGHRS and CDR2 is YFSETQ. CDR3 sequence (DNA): TGCGCCAGCAGCTTGAATATAGGGGATCCCGGGTTCTTC. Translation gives CASSLNIGDPGFF.

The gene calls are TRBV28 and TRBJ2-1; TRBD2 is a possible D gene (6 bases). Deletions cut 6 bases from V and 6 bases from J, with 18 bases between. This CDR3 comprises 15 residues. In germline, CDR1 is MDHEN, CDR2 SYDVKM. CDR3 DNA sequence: TGTGCCAGCAGCCCTACCAAGATTAGCGGCAATGAGCAGTTCTTC. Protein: CASSPTKISGNEQFF. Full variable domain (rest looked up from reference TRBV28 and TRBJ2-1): DVKVTQSSRYLVKRTGEKVFLECVQDMDHENMFWYRQDPGLGLRLIYFSYDVKMKEKGDIPEGYSVSREKKERFSLILESASTNQTSMYLCASSPTKISGNEQFFGPGTRLTVL.

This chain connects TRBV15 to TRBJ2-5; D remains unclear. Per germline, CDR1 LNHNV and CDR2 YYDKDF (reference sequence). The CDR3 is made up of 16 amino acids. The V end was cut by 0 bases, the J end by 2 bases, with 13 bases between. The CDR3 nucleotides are TGTGCCACCAGCAGAGATCGACTCTCAGTACAAGAGACCCAGTACTTC. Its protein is CATSRDRLSVQETQYF.

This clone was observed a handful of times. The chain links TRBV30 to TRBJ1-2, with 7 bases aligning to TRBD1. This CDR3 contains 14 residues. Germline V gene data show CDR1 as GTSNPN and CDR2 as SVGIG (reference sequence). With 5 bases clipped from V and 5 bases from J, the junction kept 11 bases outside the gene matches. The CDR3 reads CAWASGGRGYGYTF. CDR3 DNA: TGTGCCTGGGCCTCAGGGGGTCGAGGATATGGCTACACCTTC.

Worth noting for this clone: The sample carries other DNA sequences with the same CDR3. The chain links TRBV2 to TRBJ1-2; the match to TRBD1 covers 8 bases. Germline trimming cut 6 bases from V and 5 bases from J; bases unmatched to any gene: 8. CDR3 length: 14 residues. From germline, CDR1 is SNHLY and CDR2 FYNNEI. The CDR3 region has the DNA TGTGCCAGCAGAAAGGGACAGGTTGCGTATGGCTACACCTTC. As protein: CASRKGQVAYGYTF.

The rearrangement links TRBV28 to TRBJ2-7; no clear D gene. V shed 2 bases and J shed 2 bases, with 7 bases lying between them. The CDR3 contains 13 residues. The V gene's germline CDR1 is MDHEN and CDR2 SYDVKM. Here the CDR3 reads CASSLGSPYEQYF. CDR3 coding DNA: TGTGCCAGCAGTTTAGGTAGTCCCTACGAGCAGTACTTC.

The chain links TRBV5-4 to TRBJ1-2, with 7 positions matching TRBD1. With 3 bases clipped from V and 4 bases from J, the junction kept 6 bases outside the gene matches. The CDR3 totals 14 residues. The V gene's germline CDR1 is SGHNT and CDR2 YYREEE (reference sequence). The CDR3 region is CASSSKTGLYGYTF. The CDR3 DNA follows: TGTGCCAGCAGCTCAAAGACAGGGCTCTATGGCTACACCTTC.